This TCR beta chain was retrieved from a study of shared clonotypes between healthy human individuals. Study-wide context: Per donor, CD8 memory used one plate, CD8 naive used two, CD4 memory used three and CD4 naive used three.

At the deep level, the assay was run. Genomic DNA from each subset was divided evenly over several immunoSEQ plates. Some clones are missing from TCRdb's copy, which holds only in-frame ones; the method was immunoSEQ multiplex PCR. This table holds 2.5 million or so clones, more than 80% found once. Trimming pared 1 base from V and 0 bases from J, leaving 8 bases between. CDR3 size: 14 residues. Germline V lookup: CDR1 SQVTM, CDR2 ANQGSEA. Input material: naive CD4+ T cells sorted from blood. Subset specified: CD45RA+ positively selected. The chain joins TRBV29-1 to TRBJ2-3, with D hard to call. The TCR was taken from a man aged 18 to 29 in good health. The CDR3 nucleotides read TGCAGCGTTGAAGCCCGGGCTAGCACAGATACGCAGTATTTT. This sequence encodes CSVEARASTDTQYF.